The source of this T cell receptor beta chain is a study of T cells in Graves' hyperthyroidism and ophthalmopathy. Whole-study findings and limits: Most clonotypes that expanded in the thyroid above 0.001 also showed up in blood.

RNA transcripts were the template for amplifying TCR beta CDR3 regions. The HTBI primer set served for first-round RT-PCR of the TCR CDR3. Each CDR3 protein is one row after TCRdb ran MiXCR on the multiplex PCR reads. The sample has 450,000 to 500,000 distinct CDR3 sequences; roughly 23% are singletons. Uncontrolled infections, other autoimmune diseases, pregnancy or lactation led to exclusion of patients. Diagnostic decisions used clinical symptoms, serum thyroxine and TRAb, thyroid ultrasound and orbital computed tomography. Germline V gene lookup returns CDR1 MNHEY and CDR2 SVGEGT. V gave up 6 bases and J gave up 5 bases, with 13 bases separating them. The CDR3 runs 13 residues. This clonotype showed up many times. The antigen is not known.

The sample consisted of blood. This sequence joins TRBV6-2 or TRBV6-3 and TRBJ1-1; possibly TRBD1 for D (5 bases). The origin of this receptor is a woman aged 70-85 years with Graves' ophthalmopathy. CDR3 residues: CASSPGITTEAFF. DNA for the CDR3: TGTGCCAGCAGCCCAGGGATCACGACTGAAGCTTTCTTT.